This is a list of T cell receptor beta chains from one sample in a study of T cell clonotyping in hematopoietic cell transplantation. Sequenced by immunoSEQ multiplex PCR; TCRdb stores in-frame clones only, minus some. This sample carries 4,500 to 5,500 clones, roughly 96% of them seen once, and the ten largest clones take approximately 2.6%. The sequencing here drew on PBMCs, taken 100 days after allogeneic stem cell transplant. The receptors come from a male patient aged 40 to 55 who had an allogeneic stem cell transplant from a related donor, so the T cells may come from the graft donor. Some clones in this sample may be carry-over from other donors' samples. Each CDR3 is given with its conserved first and last residue. Fields, in order: CDR3 protein, CDR3 DNA, J gene, CDR3 length, D gene, clone size, V gene. The D gene is left open where the match is weak. Part of the rows lack a size; the others show once, few, many or a class for expanded clones.

CASSPRTDSIYNSPLHF,TGCGCCAGCAGCCCGAGAACTGACAGCATCTATAATTCACCCCTCCACTTT,TRBJ1-6,17,.,.,TRBV4-3
CASSALAAFTGELFF,TGTGCCAGCAGCGCTCTAGCGGCCTTCACCGGGGAGCTGTTTTTT,TRBJ2-2,15,TRBD2,.,TRBV9
CASSGGAGDDNEQFF,TGTGCCAGCAGCGGGGGAGCGGGAGACGACAATGAGCAGTTCTTC,TRBJ2-1,15,TRBD2,.,TRBV4-2
CSVDGRSSYEQYF,TGCAGCGTTGACGGGAGATCCTCCTACGAGCAGTACTTC,TRBJ2-7,13,.,.,TRBV29-1
CASSLLDRGGNGELFF,TGTGCCAGCAGCTTACTGGACAGGGGAGGGAACGGGGAGCTGTTTTTT,TRBJ2-2,16,TRBD1,.,TRBV5-6
CASSRGTGGYQPQHF,TGTGCCAGCAGCAGGGGGACAGGGGGCTATCAGCCCCAGCATTTT,TRBJ1-5,15,TRBD1,.,TRBV27
CASSLTAGGLETQYF,TGTGCCAGCAGCTTAACTGCAGGGGGTCTAGAGACCCAGTACTTC,TRBJ2-5,15,TRBD1,.,TRBV7-2
CAWMRGWTEAFF,TGTGCCTGGATGAGGGGTTGGACTGAAGCTTTCTTT,TRBJ1-1,12,.,once,TRBV30
CASSPSGVNTEAFF,TGTGCCAGCAGTCCTTCGGGTGTTAACACTGAAGCTTTCTTT,TRBJ1-1,14,.,.,TRBV2
CASSLGISTDTQYF,TGCGCCAGCAGCTTGGGGATTAGCACAGATACGCAGTATTTT,TRBJ2-3,14,.,.,TRBV5-1
CASSSGQAAETQYF,TGCGCCAGCAGCTCCGGACAGGCGGCGGAGACCCAGTACTTC,TRBJ2-5,14,TRBD1,.,TRBV5-1
CASSPGGQGVQTQYF,TGTGCCAGCAGCCCCGGGGGACAGGGGGTTCAGACCCAGTACTTC,TRBJ2-5,15,TRBD1,.,TRBV27
CASSPGRNQPQHF,TGTGCCAGCAGCCCCGGTCGCAATCAGCCCCAGCATTTT,TRBJ1-5,13,.,.,TRBV7-9
CSAEGREDGNTEAFF,TGCAGCGCCGAGGGCAGGGAAGATGGGAACACTGAAGCTTTCTTT,TRBJ1-1,15,.,.,TRBV29-1
CASSLESGEIYGYTF,TGTGCCAGCAGCTTGGAGTCTGGCGAAATCTATGGCTACACCTTC,TRBJ1-2,15,.,once,TRBV5-6
CASSKVRGPLYEQYF,TGTGCCAGCAGCAAAGTCCGGGGGCCTCTATACGAGCAGTACTTC,TRBJ2-7,15,.,.,TRBV21-1
CASSRVPEQETQYF,TGCGCCAGCAGCCGTGTGCCAGAGCAAGAGACCCAGTACTTC,TRBJ2-5,14,.,.,TRBV10-2
CASSFLAGYEQFF,TGTGCCAGCAGTTTTCTAGCGGGGTATGAGCAGTTCTTC,TRBJ2-1,13,TRBD2,.,TRBV28
CASSLYGANYGYTF,TGTGCCAGCAGTTTATACGGCGCTAACTATGGCTACACCTTC,TRBJ1-2,14,.,.,TRBV28
CASSFGGMDTEAFF,TGTGCCAGCAGCTTCGGCGGGATGGACACTGAAGCTTTCTTT,TRBJ1-1,14,.,.,TRBV7-3
CASSPGTGRNAEAFF,TGCGCCAGCAGCCCAGGGACAGGACGGAACGCTGAAGCTTTCTTT,TRBJ1-1,15,TRBD1,.,TRBV5-1
CSAAHGGITGELFF,TGCAGCGCCGCCCATGGGGGGATAACCGGGGAGCTGTTTTTT,TRBJ2-2,14,.,.,TRBV29-1
CASSVDGLNEKLFF,TGTGCCAGCAGCGTTGACGGCCTTAATGAAAAACTGTTTTTT,TRBJ1-4,14,.,.,TRBV2
CASILGQGNYNEQFF,TGTGCCAGCATCCTCGGACAGGGGAACTACAATGAGCAGTTCTTC,TRBJ2-1,15,TRBD1,.,TRBV28
CAWSSWDSQYFTDTQYF,TGTGCCTGGAGTTCCTGGGACAGCCAATACTTCACAGATACGCAGTATTTT,TRBJ2-3,17,TRBD1,.,TRBV30
CASRRDSGTEAFF,TGTGCCAGCAGAAGGGACAGCGGCACTGAAGCTTTCTTT,TRBJ1-1,13,TRBD1,.,TRBV2
CAWSTRTASSGNTIYF,TGTGCCTGGAGTACCCGGACGGCGAGCTCTGGAAACACCATATATTTT,TRBJ1-3,16,.,.,TRBV30
CAWSVLLYGYTF,TGTGCCTGGAGTGTCCTCTTATATGGCTACACCTTC,TRBJ1-2,12,.,.,TRBV30
CASSIGTGSRNEQYF,TGTGCCAGTAGTATCGGGACAGGGAGTCGAAACGAGCAGTACTTC,TRBJ2-7,15,TRBD1,.,TRBV19
CASRPGGADYGYTF,TGTGCCAGTCGACCTGGGGGGGCCGACTATGGCTACACCTTC,TRBJ1-2,14,.,.,TRBV5-6
CASSPGTGVKETQYF,TGTGCCAGCAGCCCCGGGACAGGGGTAAAAGAGACCCAGTACTTC,TRBJ2-5,15,TRBD1,.,TRBV5-4
CATSRLDGNQETQYF,TGTGCCACCAGCAGGTTAGACGGGAACCAAGAGACCCAGTACTTC,TRBJ2-5,15,.,.,TRBV15
CASRSDGGGDNEQFF,TGTGCCAGCAGATCCGACGGTGGGGGGGACAATGAGCAGTTCTTC,TRBJ2-1,15,TRBD2,.,TRBV6-5
CASGGTESNQPQHF,TGTGCCAGCGGAGGGACAGAAAGCAATCAGCCCCAGCATTTT,TRBJ1-5,14,TRBD1,.,TRBV6-1
CASSSRQGNNYGYTF,TGTGCCAGCAGCTCGAGACAGGGGAATAACTATGGCTACACCTTC,TRBJ1-2,15,TRBD1,.,TRBV7-9
CSVPETVQETQYF,TGCAGCGTTCCCGAGACGGTCCAAGAGACCCAGTACTTC,TRBJ2-5,13,.,.,TRBV29-1
CASSRDVYNEQFF,TGTGCCAGCAGCCGGGACGTGTACAATGAGCAGTTCTTC,TRBJ2-1,13,.,.,TRBV6-6
CASSLGTGVQETQYF,TGTGCCAGCAGTTTAGGGACAGGGGTCCAAGAGACCCAGTACTTC,TRBJ2-5,15,TRBD1,.,TRBV28
CASSYSTGVRETQYF,TGTGCCAGCAGTTACTCGACAGGGGTGAGAGAGACCCAGTACTTC,TRBJ2-5,15,TRBD1,.,TRBV6-6
CASSLAQGTDLRDTQYF,TGTGCCAGCAGCCTCGCACAGGGGACCGATTTGAGGGATACGCAGTATTTT,TRBJ2-3,17,TRBD1,.,TRBV9
CASSQDRGYYNEQFF,TGTGCCAGCAGCCAAGACAGAGGCTACTACAATGAGCAGTTCTTC,TRBJ2-1,15,.,.,TRBV7-2
CASSLYKNYGYTF,TGTGCCAGCAGCTTATACAAAAACTATGGCTACACCTTC,TRBJ1-2,13,.,.,TRBV11-2
CASSEPGLALNTGELFF,TGTGCCAGCAGTGAACCAGGACTAGCCCTCAACACCGGGGAGCTGTTTTTT,TRBJ2-2,17,TRBD2,.,TRBV6-1
CASSQAGEDTQYF,TGCGCCAGCAGCCAAGCGGGGGAAGATACGCAGTATTTT,TRBJ2-3,13,.,.,TRBV4-3
CASSLSGGLDGYTF,TGTGCCAGCAGTTTATCGGGGGGGCTGGATGGCTACACCTTC,TRBJ1-2,14,.,once,TRBV28
CAWRDTRHEQYF,TGTGCCTGGAGGGACACGCGCCACGAGCAGTACTTC,TRBJ2-7,12,.,once,TRBV30
CASLHAGEAFF,TGTGCCAGCTTACACGCGGGGGAAGCTTTCTTT,TRBJ1-1,11,.,.,TRBV6-5
CSVEEDRGRSETQYF,TGCAGCGTTGAAGAGGACAGGGGTCGATCGGAGACCCAGTACTTC,TRBJ2-5,15,TRBD1,.,TRBV29-1
CASSVDTGELFF,TGTGCCAGCAGCGTGGACACCGGGGAGCTGTTTTTT,TRBJ2-2,12,.,.,TRBV9
CASSLGQAGSPLHF,TGTGCCAGCAGCTTAGGCCAGGCGGGTTCACCCCTCCACTTT,TRBJ1-6,14,.,.,TRBV7-9
CASSLPPRLAGGNEQFF,TGTGCCAGCAGCTTACCCCCTCGACTAGCGGGAGGGAATGAGCAGTTCTTC,TRBJ2-1,17,TRBD2,.,TRBV7-8
CASTPRRVGNQPQHF,TGTGCCAGTACTCCCAGGAGGGTCGGAAATCAGCCCCAGCATTTT,TRBJ1-5,15,.,.,TRBV19
CASKPGQGVETQYF,TGTGCCAGCAAACCGGGACAGGGGGTAGAGACCCAGTACTTC,TRBJ2-5,14,TRBD1,.,TRBV2
CASSLGYSNQPQHF,TGTGCCAGCAGCCTCGGTTATAGCAATCAGCCCCAGCATTTT,TRBJ1-5,14,.,.,TRBV6-5
CAISESHHSTVSEQYF,TGTGCCATCAGTGAGTCCCACCACTCGACGGTCTCCGAGCAGTACTTC,TRBJ2-7,16,.,.,TRBV10-3
CASSLLGTENQPQHF,TGCGCCAGCAGCTTGCTTGGGACAGAGAATCAGCCCCAGCATTTT,TRBJ1-5,15,TRBD1,.,TRBV5-1